What follows is one T cell receptor (beta chain) and its context. The data are from a study of blood T cell repertoires in COVID-19. Looking at the study overall: COVID-19 samples from acute and convalescent phases originated in the United States, Italy and Spain. In each case, the material was cDNA or gDNA derived from T cells, B-cell-depleted T cells, or PBMCs.

As processed by the authors: Cell counts per sample came from amplifying reference gene primers. Libraries were prepared by immunoSEQ multiplex PCR; TCRdb keeps only in-frame clonotypes and omits some of them. The V and J calls and clone size are taken from that table; D and trimming were inferred from the DNA. This sample has fewer than 250,000 clones; less than 80% occur once, and the top ten carry approximately 13%. V was clipped by 0 bases and J by 9 bases, with 6 bases between them. Germline CDR1 reads MNHNY; CDR2 reads SVGAGI (reference sequence). The CDR3 runs to 12 residues. Source material: peripheral blood. The chain couples TRBV6-6 to TRBJ2-1; D is unclear. This receptor was taken from a woman in her 50s with acute or convalescent COVID-19. The CDR3 reads CASSYSLAEQFF. In nucleotides, the CDR3 is TGTGCCAGCAGTTACTCGTTGGCTGAGCAGTTCTTC.